These 31 T cell receptor beta chains came from one sample sequenced in a study of T cell clonality in common variable immunodeficiency. Study observations and caveats: Fewer deletions and N-nucleotide insertions were reportedly seen in common variable immunodeficiency TCR beta sequences.

The repertoire was sequenced with immunoSEQ multiplex PCR; TCRdb's copy has only in-frame clones and lacks some. The sample is made up of 16,000 or so clones, none counted only once. Their antigens remain unidentified. Sequencing was performed on peripheral blood mononuclear cells. The receptors were sampled from a human donor with common variable immunodeficiency.

Concerning this clone itself: The CDR3 is cut off 3 residues early in the read; its end comes from the germline J gene. V and J are TRBV7-2 and TRBJ2-7; 8 nucleotides align to TRBD1. CDR1 is SGHTA and CDR2 is FQGNSA in the germline V gene. Trimming removed 0 bases from V and 2 bases from J; junction bases left unmatched: 0. The CDR3 has 14 residues. Incomplete CDR3 DNA: TGTGCCAGCAGCTTAGCGGGACAGGCCTACGAG. Its protein is CASSLAGQAYE. The full CDR3 reads CASSLAGQAYEQYF.

This clone was counted many times. Read coverage stops 3 residues before the CDR3 terminus; the germline J gene supplies the remainder. The V and J genes are TRBV19 and TRBJ2-7, with 9 bases aligning to TRBD1. Germline CDR1 LNHDA, CDR2 SQIVND (reference sequence). J gave up 6 bases and V 4 bases, and 10 bases lay outside the gene matches. The CDR3 has 15 amino acids. CDR3 DNA (partial): TGTGCCAGTAGTACGCCGGGACAGGGAACCCTCGAG. Protein product: CASSTPGQGTLE. From start to end, the CDR3 is CASSTPGQGTLEQYF.

This clone was seen a few times. From the germline J gene comes the end of the CDR3, since the read stops 3 residues before it. The chain links TRBV18 to TRBJ1-6; TRBD1 aligns across 10 bases. Looked up from germline, CDR1 is KGHSH and CDR2 is LQKENI. Germline trimming cut 4 bases from V and 7 bases from J; bases unmatched to any gene: 1. This CDR3 is built from 14 residues. CDR3 DNA, as far as it was read: TGTGCCAGCTCACAGGACAGGGGGAATTCACCC. Its protein product is CASSQDRGNSP. In full, the CDR3 is CASSQDRGNSPLHF.

Notes on this clone: The sequenced fragment ends 3 residues before the CDR3 boundary, so the rest is inferred from the germline J gene. J is TRBJ2-7 and V is TRBV7-8; TRBD1 might be the D (6 bases). Trimming pared 5 bases from V and 6 bases from J, leaving 14 bases between. In germline, CDR1 is SGHVS, CDR2 FQNEAQ. The CDR3 is 13 residues long. CDR3 DNA, as far as it was read: TGTGCCAGCAGCCCCCAGCGAGGGGGCGAG. It yields the protein CASSPQRGGE. In full, the CDR3 is CASSPQRGGEQYF. Combining the CDR3 with reference TRBV7-8 and TRBJ2-7 gives the whole variable domain GAGVSQSPRYKVAKRGQDVALRCDPISGHVSLFWYQQALGQGPEFLTYFQNEAQLDKSGLPSDRFFAERPEGSVSTLKIQRTQQEDSAVYLCASSPQRGGEQYFGPGTRLTVT.

This clone was seen more than once but under ten times. The CDR3 goes on 3 residues after the read ends, and that part is filled in from the germline J gene. V and J are TRBV20-1 and TRBJ2-7; 11 bases line up with TRBD2. V lost 5 bases and J lost 3; bases outside the gene matches: 6. CDR1 is DFQATT and CDR2 is SNEGSKA in the germline V gene (reference sequence). The CDR3 runs to 14 residues. The CDR3 region is CSALAGGRGYEQYF. CDR3 DNA, as far as it was read: TGCAGTGCTTTAGCGGGGGGGAGAGGCTACGAG.

With respect to this clone: The read gets to within 3 residues of the CDR3 end, and the germline J gene fills in the rest. This rearrangement joins TRBV18 to TRBJ2-5; TRBD2 agrees at 7 bases. The CDR3 sequence is 16 residues long. Trimming cost V 3 bases and J 2 bases; bases outside gene matches: 9. Germline-derived CDR1 and CDR2 are KGHSH and LQKENI. This CDR3 reads CASSPLQASGQETQYF. The covered CDR3 bases are TGTGCCAGCTCACCCTTGCAGGCTAGCGGTCAAGAGACC. Looking up the rest from reference TRBV18 and TRBJ2-5 gives the full variable domain: NAGVMQNPRHLVRRRGQEARLRCSPMKGHSHVYWYRQLPEEGLKFMVYLQKENIIDESGMPKERFSAEFPKEGPSILRIQQVVRGDSAAYFCASSPLQASGQETQYFGPGTRLLVL.

Details on this clone: The missing CDR3 end, 3 residues past where the read stops, is filled in from the germline J gene. The rearrangement uses TRBV6-2 or TRBV6-3 and TRBJ2-3; TRBD2 agrees at 9 bases. The germline V gene encodes CDR1 MNHEY and CDR2 SVGEGT. The CDR3 is made up of 16 amino acids. With 1 base clipped from V and 4 bases from J, the junction kept 6 bases outside the gene matches. The CDR3 sequence: CASSYWGGGAPDTQYF. The part of the CDR3 DNA that was read is TGTGCCAGCAGTTACTGGGGCGGGGGGGCCCCAGATACG.

This clone was seen repeatedly, ten times or more. The observed sequence ends 3 residues before the CDR3 terminus, with the missing tail filled in from the germline J gene. The chain employs TRBV7-2 and TRBJ1-4; TRBD1 agrees at 9 bases. CDR3 length equals 15 residues. Germline lookup yields CDR1 SGHTA and CDR2 FQGNSA. V shed 4 bases, J shed 7 bases, and the junction held 7 bases outside the gene matches. The sequenced part of the CDR3 DNA is TGTGCCAGCAGCTCGACCGGGACAGGGTCTGAAAAA. Translating it yields CASSSTGTGSEK. The complete CDR3 sequence is CASSSTGTGSEKLFF.

This clone has a count of ten or more. The missing CDR3 end, 3 residues past where the read stops, is filled in from the germline J gene. The rearrangement links TRBV2 to TRBJ2-7, with 9 bases fitting TRBD1. Germline V gene sequence: CDR1 SNHLY, CDR2 FYNNEI. The CDR3 runs to 12 residues. V lost 8 bases to trimming and J lost 6 bases; unmatched junction nucleotides: 5. CDR3 in amino acids: CASGQGHPEQYF. CDR3 DNA (partial): TGTGCCAGCGGACAGGGGCACCCCGAG. The complete variable domain, with remaining parts taken from reference TRBV2 and TRBJ2-7, reads EPEVTQTPSHQVTQMGQEVILRCVPISNHLYFYWYRQILGQKVEFLVSFYNNEISEKSEIFDDQFSVERPDGSNFTLKIRSTKLEDSAMYFCASGQGHPEQYFGPGTRLTVT.

With respect to this clone: The read terminates 3 residues before the CDR3 end, so the remaining end is supplied by the germline J gene. This rearrangement joins TRBV7-8 to TRBJ2-7; TRBD1 is a possible D gene (6 bases). V lost 4 bases to trimming and J lost 4 bases, with 17 bases between them. The CDR3 has 15 amino acids. Germline CDR1 is SGHVS and CDR2 is FQNEAQ. CDR3 sequence reads: CASSSGQTNGYEQYF. CDR3 DNA (partial): TGTGCCAGCAGCTCCGGACAGACGAATGGGTACGAG.

This clone was detected only a few times. CDR3 protein: CASSEAGGPSYEQYF. The part of the CDR3 DNA that was read is TGTGCCAGCTCAGAGGCGGGGGGGCCCTCCTACGAG. The chain is built from TRBV18 and TRBJ2-7, with TRBD2 matching 9 bases. With the read ending 3 residues before the CDR3 end, the germline J gene is used to fill in that end. Germline assignment: CDR1 KGHSH and CDR2 LQKENI. The CDR3 has 15 amino acids. Unmatched junction bases numbered 5, after V lost 5 bases and J lost 0 bases.

A remark on this clone: The DNA ends 3 residues before the CDR3 does, and the rest of the CDR3 is filled in from the germline J gene. V and J are TRBV2 and TRBJ2-7; TRBD1 aligns across 9 bases. The CDR3 totals 15 residues. The germline gives CDR1 SNHLY, CDR2 FYNNEI. V was pared by 5 bases and J by 2 bases, with 7 bases of the junction left unmatched. CDR3 amino acids: CASSLRDRAAYEQYF. CDR3 DNA, as far as it was read: TGTGCCAGCAGTCTCCGGGACAGGGCTGCCTACGAG.

The CDR3 protein is CASSPGQAEAFF. CDR3 DNA, as far as it was read: TGTGCCAGCTCACCCGGACAGGCAGAA. J is TRBJ1-1 and V is TRBV18, with 7 bases lining up with TRBD1. The CDR3 extends 3 residues past the end of the read, so its final part is completed from the germline J gene. The CDR3 totals 12 residues. Per germline, CDR1 KGHSH and CDR2 LQKENI.

This clone was observed a few times. The read ends 3 residues early relative to the CDR3; the germline J gene fills the gap. The chain carries TRBV30 and TRBJ1-2; the D gene is possibly TRBD1 (5 bases). Germline CDR1 GTSNPN, CDR2 SVGIG (reference sequence). The V end was cut by 1 base, the J end by 7 bases, with 13 bases between. CDR3 length equals 13 residues. The CDR3 is CAWSGSGHRGYTF. The part of the CDR3 DNA that was read is TGTGCCTGGAGTGGATCAGGGCACCGTGGC.

Concerning this clone: The CDR3 is cut off 3 residues early in the read; its end comes from the germline J gene. This chain uses TRBV7-2 with TRBJ2-7; D is perhaps TRBD1 (5 bases). Trimming pared 2 bases from V and 2 bases from J, leaving 10 bases between. The CDR3 covers 14 residues. Germline-derived CDR1 and CDR2 are SGHTA and FQGNSA. The part of the CDR3 DNA that was read is TGTGCCAGCAGCTTAACAGGTACCACCTACGAG. Protein: CASSLTGTTYE. The whole CDR3 protein reads CASSLTGTTYEQYF.

CDR3 sequence: CSAPTGWGYTF. CDR3 DNA (partial): TGCAGTGCGCCGACAGGGTGGGGC. The chain uses TRBV20-1 and TRBJ1-2; 7 positions match TRBD1. The read comes to an end 3 residues before the CDR3 does, leaving the germline J gene to fill in the end. Germline V gene sequence: CDR1 DFQATT, CDR2 SNEGSKA (reference sequence). CDR3 length equals 11 residues.

This clone was counted between two and nine times. The read stops 3 residues short of the end of the CDR3; the missing end is completed from the germline J gene. V and J are TRBV7-2 and TRBJ2-7; the match to TRBD1 covers 8 bases. CDR3 length: 15 amino acids. V gave up 4 bases and J gave up 2 bases; unmatched junction bases: 7. The germline gives CDR1 SGHTA, CDR2 FQGNSA. CDR3 bases read: TGTGCCAGCAGCTCGGGACAGGCCGCCACCTACGAG. This encodes CASSSGQAATYE. The entire CDR3 is CASSSGQAATYEQYF.

This clone appeared a few times. The read halts 3 residues ahead of the CDR3 end, with the missing end drawn from the germline J gene. V and J are TRBV6-2 or TRBV6-3 and TRBJ2-1; D perhaps matches TRBD2 (6 bases). This CDR3 spans 13 amino acids. Deletions cut 11 bases from V and 8 bases from J, with 19 bases between. Per the germline V gene, CDR1 is MNHEY and CDR2 is SVGEGT. Partial CDR3 DNA: TGTGCCCCCCATGGGGGGAAGAACTATGAG. It specifies CAPHGGKNYE. The CDR3, in full, reads CAPHGGKNYEQFF.

This clone turned up a few times. Coverage ceases 3 residues before the CDR3 finishes, and the germline J gene fills in the end. J is TRBJ2-7 and V is TRBV7-6; a weak D match, TRBD2 (6 bases). The CDR3 loop spans 16 amino acids. Looked up from germline, CDR1 is SGHVS and CDR2 is FNYEAQ. V dropped 5 bases and J dropped 0 bases, with 17 bases sitting between them. Incomplete CDR3 DNA: TGTGCCAGCAGCCGAAATAGGCAGGGAGGCTCCTACGAG. This codes for CASSRNRQGGSYE. The whole CDR3 region reads CASSRNRQGGSYEQYF.

Concerning this clone: The DNA ends 3 residues before the CDR3 does, and the rest of the CDR3 is filled in from the germline J gene. V gene TRBV6-2 or TRBV6-3 combines with J gene TRBJ2-1; 12 positions agree with TRBD2. The germline gives CDR1 MNHEY, CDR2 SVGEGT. The CDR3 runs 15 residues. Germline trimming cut 2 bases from V and 9 bases from J; bases unmatched to any gene: 5. The covered CDR3 bases are TGTGCCAGCAGTTACCCGACTAGCGGGGGTCGTGAG. Encoded protein: CASSYPTSGGRE. The complete CDR3 protein is CASSYPTSGGREQFF.

In the case of this clone: The read falls 3 residues short of the CDR3 end, and the missing part is taken from the germline J gene. This chain joins TRBV19 and TRBJ2-5; 8 bases are shared with TRBD2. V trimming: 3 bases; J trimming: 1 base; junction bases outside the gene matches: 7. Germline V gene sequence: CDR1 LNHDA, CDR2 SQIVND (reference sequence). This CDR3 has 16 residues. CDR3 sequence: CASSIFGGAPQETQYF. The sequenced part of the CDR3 DNA is TGTGCCAGTAGTATCTTCGGGGGGGCCCCCCAAGAGACC.

Ten or more counts support this clone. The DNA is omitted, as the CDR3 cannot be located on it reliably, and the CDR3 follows TCRdb's listing. This chain links TRBV11-3 with TRBJ2-6; TRBD1-2 is the table's D call, not checked against the DNA. Germline values: CDR1 SGHNT, CDR2 YENEEA. The CDR3 comprises 15 residues, both ends counted. CDR3 sequence: CASSSSGGGANVLTF.

This clone was detected many times. Coverage ceases 3 residues before the CDR3 finishes, and the germline J gene fills in the end. Other DNA sequences within the sample encode an identical CDR3. This chain connects TRBV5-6 to TRBJ1-5; TRBD1 agrees at 7 bases. V shed 4 bases, J shed 6 bases, and the junction held 7 bases outside the gene matches. Per germline, CDR1 SGHDT and CDR2 YYEEEE. The CDR3 length is 14 residues. This CDR3 reads CASSRGHQGQPQHF. The sequenced part of the CDR3 DNA is TGTGCCAGCAGCAGGGGGCACCAAGGTCAGCCC.

Only a few counts were recorded for this clone. Read sequence stops 3 residues before the CDR3 end, and the germline J gene provides the missing end. J is TRBJ2-7 and V is TRBV2, with 9 bases lining up with TRBD1. The germline V gene encodes CDR1 SNHLY and CDR2 FYNNEI. The CDR3 is 12 amino acids. After removal of 6 bases from V and 6 bases from J, the junction contained 3 bases not matched to a gene. CDR3 protein: CASRGTGIEQYF. The sequenced CDR3 bases are TGTGCCAGCAGAGGGACAGGGATCGAG.

In its sample, this clone was seen a few times. The read ends 3 residues early relative to the CDR3; the germline J gene fills the gap. The chain recombines TRBV19 with TRBJ1-1; 9 nucleotides agree with TRBD1. V lost 9 bases to trimming and J lost 4 bases; unmatched junction nucleotides: 12. There are 15 residues in the CDR3. The germline gives CDR1 LNHDA, CDR2 SQIVND (reference sequence). Incomplete CDR3 DNA: TGTGCCAGCCTACCGGGACAGGGCGGGACCACTGAA. This encodes CASLPGQGGTTE. The full CDR3 sequence reads CASLPGQGGTTEAFF.

This clone was counted a few times. From the germline J gene comes the end of the CDR3, since the read stops 3 residues before it. This chain joins TRBV19 and TRBJ1-1; tentative D call: TRBD1 (6 bases). CDR1 and CDR2 from the germline V gene are LNHDA and SQIVND (reference sequence). This CDR3 is built from 14 residues. Between the trimmed V and J ends, which lost 2 bases and 4 bases, there was a span of 11 bases. This CDR3 is CASSIIQGSTEAFF. Partial CDR3 DNA: TGTGCCAGTAGTATAATACAGGGAAGCACTGAA. Using reference TRBV19 and TRBJ1-1 for the parts outside the CDR3, the full variable domain is DGGITQSPKYLFRKEGQNVTLSCEQNLNHDAMYWYRQDPGQGLRLIYYSQIVNDFQKGDIAEGYSVSREKKESFPLTVTSAQKNPTAFYLCASSIIQGSTEAFFGQGTRLTVV.

This clone was observed many times. The CDR3 end is not reached by the read, which stops 3 residues before it; the germline J gene fills it in. The chain combines TRBV7-2 with TRBJ1-6; tentatively, D is TRBD1 (5 bases). Germline V lookup: CDR1 SGHTA, CDR2 FQGNSA. This CDR3 is 12 amino acids long. Trimming shortened V by 6 bases and J by 7 bases, and 7 bases separated the two germline ends. The CDR3 here is CASRDTNSPLHF. Incomplete CDR3 DNA: TGTGCCAGCAGGGACACCAATTCACCC.

Details on this clone: One junction end does not reproduce the germline sequence, and a read error may be involved. The CDR3 end is not reached by the read, which stops 3 residues before it; the germline J gene fills it in. The rearrangement links TRBV7-9 to TRBJ2-7; 8 bases are shared with TRBD1. Germline V gene sequence: CDR1 SEHNR, CDR2 FQNEAQ (reference sequence). The CDR3 is 13 residues long. The CDR3 loop reads CSSSGQGTYEQYF. Partial CDR3 DNA: TGTTCCAGCAGCGGACAGGGTACCTACGAG.

This clone was seen at least ten times. The sequence runs out 3 residues before the end of the CDR3; the remainder is reconstructed from the germline J gene. The J gene is TRBJ1-1, the V gene TRBV19; no clear D gene. The CDR3 covers 13 residues. Germline V lookup: CDR1 LNHDA, CDR2 SQIVND (reference sequence). The V end lost 1 base, the J end lost 3 bases, and 6 bases lay between the germline ends. The CDR3 DNA, read in part, is TGTGCCAGTAGTATAGTTCGGGACACTGAA. This gives the protein CASSIVRDTE. The complete CDR3 reads CASSIVRDTEAFF.

Concerning this clone itself: The read comes to an end 3 residues before the CDR3 does, leaving the germline J gene to fill in the end. This rearrangement joins TRBV7-9 to TRBJ2-3, with TRBD2 identical over 11 bases. The junction had 5 bases not matched to a gene; V was cut back by 5 bases and J by 7 bases. This CDR3 has 14 amino acids. Looked up from germline, CDR1 is SEHNR and CDR2 is FQNEAQ (reference sequence). CDR3 DNA (partial): TGTGCCAGCAGCGACGTAGCGGGGGGGAATACG. Its protein product is CASSDVAGGNT. In full, the CDR3 is CASSDVAGGNTQYF.

This clone was detected many times. The CDR3 end falls 3 residues outside the read, so it is completed with the germline J gene. The J gene is TRBJ1-2, the V gene TRBV20-1, with 10 bases lining up with TRBD1. The J segment lost 2 bases and the V segment lost 3 bases, leaving 9 bases of the junction unmatched. Germline CDR1 reads DFQATT; CDR2 reads SNEGSKA (reference sequence). The CDR3 runs 16 residues. Partial CDR3 DNA: TGCAGTGCTAGGGGGCCAGGACAGGGGGTAAACTATGGC. It codes for CSARGPGQGVNYG. The CDR3 in its entirety is CSARGPGQGVNYGYTF.